This is a list of T cell receptor beta chains from one sample in a study of lymphopenia after photon versus proton radiotherapy. Sequenced by immunoSEQ multiplex PCR; TCRdb stores in-frame clones only, minus some. Among about 50,000 clones listed, 92% were seen once. The source was peripheral blood, collected from a patient treated with photon-based radiotherapy. The receptors shown here come from a woman aged 40-49 years with cholangiocarcinoma. Each CDR3 is given with its conserved first and last residue. Fields, in order: V gene, D gene, J gene, clone size, CDR3 protein, CDR3 DNA. The D gene is left open where the match is weak. Clone size is given for some rows only: seen once, a few or many times, or a class if the clone is expanded.

v_gene: TRBV5-1
d_gene: NA
j_gene: TRBJ2-1
abundance: NA
CDR3aa: CASSLVGTHNEQFF
CDR3nt: TGCGCCAGCAGCTTGGTCGGCACCCACAATGAGCAGTTCTTC

v_gene: TRBV5-1
d_gene: NA
j_gene: TRBJ1-1
abundance: NA
CDR3aa: CASKEGPNTEAFF
CDR3nt: TGCGCCAGCAAGGAGGGGCCGAACACTGAAGCTTTCTTT

v_gene: TRBV25-1
d_gene: TRBD1
j_gene: TRBJ1-2
abundance: once
CDR3aa: CASSTGAGYGYTF
CDR3nt: TGTGCCAGCAGTACAGGGGCGGGGTATGGCTACACCTTC

v_gene: TRBV9
d_gene: NA
j_gene: TRBJ2-3
abundance: NA
CDR3aa: CASSGGGWGTDTQYF
CDR3nt: TGTGCCAGCAGCGGTGGGGGCTGGGGCACAGATACGCAGTATTTT

v_gene: TRBV6-1
d_gene: TRBD1
j_gene: TRBJ1-2
abundance: NA
CDR3aa: CASSGFRGQGSYGYTF
CDR3nt: TGTGCCAGCAGTGGTTTTAGGGGACAGGGATCCTATGGCTACACCTTC

v_gene: TRBV6-5
d_gene: NA
j_gene: TRBJ1-4
abundance: NA
CDR3aa: CASSYSQGRVNEKLFF
CDR3nt: TGTGCCAGCAGTTACTCTCAGGGAAGGGTTAATGAAAAACTGTTTTTT

v_gene: TRBV5-1
d_gene: NA
j_gene: TRBJ2-1
abundance: NA
CDR3aa: CASSFTGNEQFF
CDR3nt: TGCGCCAGCAGCTTTACAGGGAATGAGCAGTTCTTC

v_gene: TRBV9
d_gene: NA
j_gene: TRBJ2-5
abundance: NA
CDR3aa: CASSLRSGAGETQYF
CDR3nt: TGTGCCAGCAGCCTACGATCAGGGGCAGGGGAGACCCAGTACTTC

v_gene: TRBV28
d_gene: TRBD1
j_gene: TRBJ1-4
abundance: NA
CDR3aa: CASSSGTGNEKLFF
CDR3nt: TGTGCCAGCAGCTCCGGGACAGGGAATGAAAAACTGTTTTTT

v_gene: TRBV5-1
d_gene: NA
j_gene: TRBJ1-4
abundance: NA
CDR3aa: CASSLRSGVEKLFF
CDR3nt: TGCGCCAGCAGCCTCCGCAGCGGGGTGGAAAAACTGTTTTTT

v_gene: TRBV2
d_gene: TRBD1
j_gene: TRBJ2-1
abundance: once
CDR3aa: CASSDGTGGYNEQFF
CDR3nt: TGTGCCAGCAGTGATGGGACAGGGGGCTACAATGAGCAGTTCTTC

v_gene: TRBV2
d_gene: TRBD1
j_gene: TRBJ1-1
abundance: NA
CDR3aa: CASSGEDRAGRLGEAFF
CDR3nt: TGTGCCAGCAGCGGGGAGGACAGGGCCGGGCGTTTGGGTGAAGCTTTCTTT

v_gene: TRBV6-5
d_gene: NA
j_gene: TRBJ2-7
abundance: NA
CDR3aa: CATNRGSQSYEQYF
CDR3nt: TGTGCCACGAACCGAGGCAGCCAGTCCTACGAGCAGTACTTC

v_gene: TRBV30
d_gene: NA
j_gene: TRBJ1-3
abundance: NA
CDR3aa: CAWSVSVSGNTIYF
CDR3nt: TGTGCCTGGAGTGTAAGTGTCTCTGGAAACACCATATATTTT

v_gene: TRBV28
d_gene: NA
j_gene: TRBJ1-5
abundance: NA
CDR3aa: CASRRTVNAPQHF
CDR3nt: TGTGCCAGCAGAAGGACAGTCAACGCGCCCCAGCATTTT

v_gene: TRBV5-8
d_gene: NA
j_gene: TRBJ1-5
abundance: NA
CDR3aa: CASSSGRINQPQHF
CDR3nt: TGTGCCAGCAGCTCCGGACGGATCAATCAGCCCCAGCATTTT

v_gene: TRBV2
d_gene: NA
j_gene: TRBJ2-2
abundance: NA
CDR3aa: CASSHSESQNTGELFF
CDR3nt: TGTGCCAGCAGTCATTCGGAGTCCCAGAACACCGGGGAGCTGTTTTTT

v_gene: TRBV5-5
d_gene: TRBD2
j_gene: TRBJ2-2
abundance: NA
CDR3aa: CASSRTSGYTGELFF
CDR3nt: TGTGCCAGCAGCCGGACTAGCGGTTACACCGGGGAGCTGTTTTTT

v_gene: TRBV29-1
d_gene: NA
j_gene: TRBJ2-5
abundance: NA
CDR3aa: CSVDRGRETQYF
CDR3nt: TGCAGCGTTGACAGGGGAAGAGAGACCCAGTACTTC

v_gene: TRBV7-3
d_gene: NA
j_gene: TRBJ2-2
abundance: NA
CDR3aa: CASSLTSGASTGELFF
CDR3nt: TGTGCCAGCAGCTTAACTTCGGGAGCGAGCACCGGGGAGCTGTTTTTT

v_gene: TRBV9
d_gene: NA
j_gene: TRBJ1-1
abundance: NA
CDR3aa: CASSVAGPNTEAFF
CDR3nt: TGTGCCAGCAGCGTAGCCGGGCCTAACACTGAAGCTTTCTTT

v_gene: TRBV30
d_gene: TRBD1
j_gene: TRBJ1-1
abundance: NA
CDR3aa: CAWSGAGTGGQRAFF
CDR3nt: TGTGCCTGGAGTGGAGCCGGGACAGGGGGGCAAAGAGCTTTCTTT

v_gene: TRBV9
d_gene: NA
j_gene: TRBJ2-3
abundance: NA
CDR3aa: CASSVQGNFRTDTQYF
CDR3nt: TGTGCCAGCAGCGTGCAGGGGAATTTCCGGACAGATACGCAGTATTTT

v_gene: TRBV29-1
d_gene: NA
j_gene: TRBJ2-7
abundance: NA
CDR3aa: CSVDHGGYEQYF
CDR3nt: TGCAGCGTTGATCATGGAGGCTACGAGCAGTACTTC

v_gene: TRBV6-1
d_gene: NA
j_gene: TRBJ2-7
abundance: NA
CDR3aa: CASSEAFQVSIPEQYF
CDR3nt: TGTGCCAGCAGTGAAGCGTTCCAGGTTTCGATCCCCGAGCAGTACTTC

v_gene: TRBV7-9
d_gene: NA
j_gene: TRBJ2-5
abundance: NA
CDR3aa: CASSLQARETQYF
CDR3nt: TGTGCCAGCAGCTTGCAGGCGCGGGAGACCCAGTACTTC

v_gene: TRBV5-1
d_gene: TRBD2
j_gene: TRBJ2-7
abundance: NA
CDR3aa: CASSLGTSGKYEQYF
CDR3nt: TGCGCCAGCAGCCTAGGGACTAGCGGGAAGTACGAGCAGTACTTC

v_gene: TRBV27
d_gene: TRBD1
j_gene: TRBJ2-3
abundance: NA
CDR3aa: CASSLTSPGGDTQYF
CDR3nt: TGTGCCAGCAGTTTAACTAGTCCAGGGGGAGATACGCAGTATTTT

v_gene: TRBV5-5
d_gene: TRBD2
j_gene: TRBJ2-7
abundance: NA
CDR3aa: CASTREADGPFPIF
CDR3nt: TGTGCCAGCACCCGGGAGGCCGATGGTCCGTTCCCCATCTTC

v_gene: TRBV6-5
d_gene: NA
j_gene: TRBJ1-1
abundance: NA
CDR3aa: CASFIRGTEAFF
CDR3nt: TGTGCCAGCTTTATTAGAGGTACTGAAGCTTTCTTT

v_gene: TRBV7-2
d_gene: TRBD1
j_gene: TRBJ2-1
abundance: NA
CDR3aa: CASSLAVGTGPYNEQFF
CDR3nt: TGTGCCAGCAGCTTAGCGGTGGGGACAGGGCCCTACAATGAGCAGTTCTTC

v_gene: TRBV19
d_gene: NA
j_gene: TRBJ2-7
abundance: once
CDR3aa: CASSIGRTYEQYF
CDR3nt: TGTGCCAGTAGTATTGGCAGAACCTACGAGCAGTACTTC

v_gene: TRBV27
d_gene: NA
j_gene: TRBJ1-2
abundance: NA
CDR3aa: CASSLSPDSPWGYTF
CDR3nt: TGTGCCAGCAGTTTATCCCCCGACAGTCCGTGGGGCTACACCTTC

v_gene: TRBV28
d_gene: NA
j_gene: TRBJ2-3
abundance: NA
CDR3aa: CASSLGWGSTDTQYF
CDR3nt: TGTGCCAGCAGTTTGGGCTGGGGTAGCACAGATACGCAGTATTTT

v_gene: TRBV28
d_gene: NA
j_gene: TRBJ1-5
abundance: few
CDR3aa: CASSSPSGTQPQHF
CDR3nt: TGTGCCAGCAGCTCTCCCTCCGGGACCCAGCCCCAGCATTTT

v_gene: TRBV18
d_gene: NA
j_gene: TRBJ1-2
abundance: NA
CDR3aa: CASSPQQAPNYGYTF
CDR3nt: TGTGCCAGCTCACCACAGCAGGCCCCCAACTATGGCTACACCTTC

v_gene: TRBV2
d_gene: NA
j_gene: TRBJ2-1
abundance: NA
CDR3aa: CASSDRDNEQFF
CDR3nt: TGTGCCAGCAGCGACCGGGACAATGAGCAGTTCTTC

v_gene: TRBV2
d_gene: NA
j_gene: TRBJ1-6
abundance: NA
CDR3aa: CATRGENLPLHF
CDR3nt: TGTGCCACTAGAGGGGAAAACCTACCCCTCCACTTT

v_gene: TRBV5-6
d_gene: NA
j_gene: TRBJ2-3
abundance: NA
CDR3aa: CASSPISSTDTQYF
CDR3nt: TGTGCCAGCAGCCCAATATCTAGCACAGATACGCAGTATTTT

v_gene: TRBV2
d_gene: NA
j_gene: TRBJ1-5
abundance: NA
CDR3aa: CASNYLASLDQPQHF
CDR3nt: TGTGCCAGCAACTATCTGGCCAGCCTGGATCAGCCCCAGCATTTT

v_gene: TRBV7-9
d_gene: TRBD1
j_gene: TRBJ1-1
abundance: NA
CDR3aa: CASSLDRQGPKTEAFF
CDR3nt: TGTGCCAGCAGCTTAGATAGACAGGGCCCGAAGACTGAAGCTTTCTTT

v_gene: TRBV19
d_gene: TRBD1
j_gene: TRBJ1-1
abundance: NA
CDR3aa: CASSRGTGGTEAFF
CDR3nt: TGTGCCAGTAGTAGGGGGACAGGGGGCACTGAAGCTTTCTTT

v_gene: TRBV5-6
d_gene: NA
j_gene: TRBJ2-3
abundance: NA
CDR3aa: CASSWGQQADTQYF
CDR3nt: TGTGCCAGCAGCTGGGGTCAGCAGGCGGATACGCAGTATTTT

v_gene: TRBV28
d_gene: TRBD1
j_gene: TRBJ2-1
abundance: NA
CDR3aa: CASSPPKGAVNEQFF
CDR3nt: TGTGCCAGCAGTCCCCCAAAGGGGGCGGTGAATGAGCAGTTCTTC

v_gene: TRBV5-1
d_gene: TRBD1
j_gene: TRBJ1-1
abundance: NA
CDR3aa: CASSPGQGAPNTEAFF
CDR3nt: TGCGCCAGCAGCCCGGGACAGGGGGCGCCGAACACTGAAGCTTTCTTT

v_gene: TRBV7-2
d_gene: NA
j_gene: TRBJ1-1
abundance: NA
CDR3aa: CASSPGTKGEAFF
CDR3nt: TGTGCCAGCAGCCCAGGGACGAAGGGTGAGGCTTTCTTT

v_gene: TRBV30
d_gene: NA
j_gene: TRBJ2-2
abundance: NA
CDR3aa: CAWSVTGYTGELFF
CDR3nt: TGTGCCTGGAGTGTAACGGGGTACACCGGGGAGCTGTTTTTT